This T cell receptor (beta chain) originates from a study of blood T cell repertoires in COVID-19. In the study overall: T cells, B-cell-depleted T cells, or PBMCs provided the cDNA or gDNA that served as material.

In the original workflow: Estimation of nucleated cell counts relied on the amplification of reference gene primers. TCRdb keeps only in-frame clones here, not all; method: immunoSEQ multiplex PCR. That table supplies the V and J calls and clone size; D and trimming were determined from the DNA. The sample shows 200,000 to 300,000 clones, around nine tenths of them seen only once. This clone is a singleton in its sample. The specimen was peripheral blood. The clonotype originates from a man aged 40-55 years who had recovered from COVID-19.

CDR3 sequence reads: CASSPSGASTGDEQFF. DNA of the CDR3: TGTGCCAGCAGCCCTAGTGGGGCCTCCACGGGCGATGAGCAGTTCTTC. The V and J genes are TRBV7-2 and TRBJ2-1; weak D call: TRBD1 (5 bases). This CDR3 comprises 16 residues. Germline CDR1 reads SGHTA; CDR2 reads FQGNSA. Trimming removed 5 bases at V and 8 bases at J, with 22 bases between.